One sample yielded the 2 T cell receptor beta chains listed below, sequenced in a study of beta chain features in type 1 diabetes. TCRB transcripts that were expressed got sequenced, as all of the isolated RNA had been reverse transcribed. Assay used: immunoSEQ multiplex PCR; TCRdb lists only in-frame clones, some missing. Of roughly 230,000 clones listed, around 9.6% were seen once; the top ten hold approximately 0.03%. Sequences were obtained from naive CD4+ T cells from blood. The receptors come from a woman between 18 and 29 years old in good health.

This clone has a handful of counts. The chain uses TRBV7-8 and TRBJ2-6, with 7 bases that match TRBD1. CDR1 and CDR2 (germline): SGHVS, FQNEAQ. This CDR3 is built from 18 residues. The V segment lost 5 bases and the J segment 0 bases; nucleotides outside the gene matches: 10. The CDR3 nucleotides read TGTGCCAGCAGCCCTAGGGACAGAGCTAGCTCTGGGGCCAACGTCCTGACTTTC. Its protein product is CASSPRDRASSGANVLTF.

This clone was seen a handful of times. J is TRBJ1-3 and V is TRBV5-1; 9 nucleotides agree with TRBD1. The CDR3 sequence is 16 residues long. J lost 0 bases, V lost 4 bases, and 5 bases had no gene match. Germline V gene lookup returns CDR1 SGHRS and CDR2 YFSETQ. In DNA, the CDR3 is TGCGCCAGCAGCACGGACAGGGGAAGCTCTGGAAACACCATATATTTT. Translating gives CASSTDRGSSGNTIYF.